Presented here are 26 T cell receptor beta chains from one specimen sequenced in a study of CD8+CD57+ T cells in acquired aplastic anemia. Genomic DNA was employed as the template in profiling TCR beta VDJ and CDR3. One entry per CDR3 protein results from TCRdb running MiXCR on the reads. The table has roughly 290,000 distinct CDR3 sequences, 45% to 65% seen once; the top ten hold roughly 1.2%. CD8+CD57+ cell expansion, shown by flow cytometry, had occurred in the patients selected for sequencing. Input material: sorted CD4+, CD8+, or CD8+CD57+ T cells (not recorded which) from PBMCs. These receptors were taken from a human donor with aplastic anemia.

V is TRBV12-3 or TRBV12-4 and J is TRBJ2-1; D tentatively reads TRBD1 or TRBD2 (6 bases each). CDR3 size: 13 residues. Trimming cost V 8 bases and J 4 bases, with 12 bases left between them. CDR3 sequence (DNA): TGTGCCAGCTTCGGGGGCGGGTACAATGAGCAGTTCTTC. The encoded protein is CASFGGGYNEQFF.

The rearrangement links TRBV9 to TRBJ2-1, with 10 bases lining up with TRBD2. This CDR3 comprises 15 residues. The V and J ends lost 5 bases and 6 bases, in that order; junction bases with no gene match: 8. Germline CDR1 SGDLS, CDR2 YYNGEE. Here the CDR3 reads CASSPGLAVPNEQFF. CDR3 DNA sequence: TGTGCCAGCAGTCCCGGACTAGCGGTCCCCAATGAGCAGTTCTTC.

The genes are TRBV5-1 and TRBJ2-1; the match to TRBD2 covers 13 bases. Germline V CDR1 and CDR2: SGHRS, YFSETQ. The V gene end was trimmed by 4 bases and the J gene end by 7 bases; junction bases not matched to a gene: 11. The CDR3 is 17 amino acids. The CDR3 spells CASSPIGGTSGENEQFF. The CDR3 DNA sequence: TGCGCCAGCAGCCCTATTGGCGGGACTAGCGGGGAGAATGAGCAGTTCTTC.

V usage is TRBV11-2 and J usage is TRBJ2-7; the D is unclear. CDR3 length equals 13 residues. The germline V and J ends were trimmed by 5 bases and 3 bases, with 11 bases remaining between them. Germline V lookup: CDR1 SGHAT, CDR2 FQNNGV. The CDR3 reads CASSGWTGYEQYF. CDR3 bases: TGTGCCAGCAGCGGTTGGACGGGCTACGAGCAGTACTTC.

This clonotype was detected a few times. The V and J genes are TRBV7-9 and TRBJ1-1; possibly TRBD1 for D (6 bases). The CDR3 has 13 amino acids. V was clipped by 5 bases and J by 1 base, with 8 bases between them. CDR1 is SEHNR, CDR2 FQNEAQ, per germline (reference sequence). Written as DNA, the CDR3 is TGTGCCAGCAGCCACAGGGAGAACACTGAAGCTTTCTTT. It is translated as CASSHRENTEAFF.

This clonotype occurred many times. Here the CDR3 DNA reads TGTGCCAGCAGCTTAGAAGAGACAGGGGGTTCACCCCTCCACTTT. It encodes CASSLEETGGSPLHF. The chain uses TRBV7-9 and TRBJ1-6; 9 bases are shared with TRBD1. This CDR3 comprises 15 residues. Germline V CDR1 and CDR2: SEHNR, FQNEAQ (reference sequence). V was pared by 1 base and J by 9 bases, with 4 bases of the junction left unmatched. Drawing the rest from reference TRBV7-9 and TRBJ1-6, the complete variable domain is DTGVSQNPRHKITKRGQNVTFRCDPISEHNRLYWYRQTLGQGPEFLTYFQNEAQLEKSRLLSDRFSAERPKGSFSTLEIQRTEQGDSAMYLCASSLEETGGSPLHFGNGTRLTVT.

The rearrangement uses TRBV25-1 and TRBJ2-7, with 7 bases that match TRBD2. Germline V lookup: CDR1 MGHDK, CDR2 SYGVNS. Unmatched junction bases numbered 8, after V lost 7 bases and J lost 2 bases. The CDR3 covers 14 residues. CDR3 sequence (DNA): TGTGCCAGCAATAGGGAGGGTGAAGCCTACGAGCAGTACTTC. Translated: CASNREGEAYEQYF.

As to this clonotype: This may arise from a read error, as a much more abundant clone is one base away. The rearrangement links TRBV5-4 to TRBJ2-1; the match to TRBD2 covers 13 bases. The V gene's germline CDR1 is SGHNT and CDR2 YYREEE (reference sequence). The CDR3 totals 18 residues. V lost 2 bases, J lost 6 bases, and 11 bases stayed unmatched. As DNA, the CDR3 is TGTGCCAGCAGCTTCACCCAGACTAGCGGGGGGCCCGCCAATGAGCAGTTCTTC. Amino acid sequence: CASSFTQTSGGPANEQFF. Complete variable domain (other parts from reference TRBV5-4 and TRBJ2-1): ETGVTQSPTHLIKTRGQQVTLRCSSQSGHNTVSWYQQALGQGPQFIFQYYREEENGRGNFPPRFSGLQFPNYSSELNVNALELDDSALYLCASSFTQTSGGPANEQFFGPGTRLTVL.

This clonotype occurred many times. This sequence joins TRBV5-1 and TRBJ2-1; 8 nucleotides agree with TRBD2. CDR3 length equals 15 residues. The junction had 4 bases not matched to a gene; V was cut back by 3 bases and J by 2 bases. CDR1 is SGHRS, CDR2 YFSETQ, per germline. The CDR3 reads CASSSSGSAYNEQFF. The CDR3 DNA is TGCGCCAGCAGCTCAAGCGGGAGCGCCTACAATGAGCAGTTCTTC.

This clonotype was seen only a few times. J is TRBJ1-6 and V is TRBV19, with no clear D. V lost 3 bases to trimming and J lost 6 bases, with 9 bases between them. CDR3 length: 14 residues. Per the germline V gene, CDR1 is LNHDA and CDR2 is SQIVND (reference sequence). Here the CDR3 DNA reads TGTGCCAGTAGTATGGGGAATTTTAATTCACCCCTCCACTTT. Its translation: CASSMGNFNSPLHF.

CDR3 loop: CASSFTGFSFYEQADTQYF. The CDR3 nucleotides are TGTGCCAGCAGCTTTACAGGGTTTTCCTTCTACGAGCAGGCAGATACGCAGTATTTT. The rearrangement joins TRBV7-2 to TRBJ2-3, with a possible D match to TRBD1 (6 bases). Germline CDR1 reads SGHTA; CDR2 reads FQGNSA. The V and J ends lost 3 bases and 4 bases respectively, with 26 bases between them. This CDR3 spans 19 amino acids.

A note on this clonotype: It is unclear where the CDR3 begins or ends on the DNA, so no DNA is shown, and the CDR3 is as TCRdb lists it. The chain is built from TRBV25-1 and TRBJ2-7; the table assigns TRBD1, which was not confirmed against the DNA. CDR1 is MGHDK, CDR2 SYGVNS, per germline. The CDR3 is 14 amino acids in total, end residues counted. The CDR3 loop is CASSFGPGIYEQYF.

This clonotype has a handful of counts. The chain is built from TRBV12-3 or TRBV12-4 and TRBJ2-7; the D gene is possibly TRBD1 (6 bases). The CDR3 is 12 amino acids. V dropped 5 bases and J dropped 2 bases, with 7 bases sitting between them. The CDR3 region is CASSDRPYEQYF. The CDR3 DNA is TGTGCCAGCAGTGACAGGCCCTACGAGCAGTACTTC.

The CDR3 region is CASSLDGTEYGYTF. The CDR3, as DNA: TGTGCCAGCAGCTTAGACGGGACAGAGTATGGCTACACCTTC. The chain employs TRBV11-2 and TRBJ1-2, with 7 bases lining up with TRBD1. CDR3 length: 14 amino acids. V gave up 0 bases and J gave up 5 bases; unmatched junction bases: 3. Germline V CDR1 and CDR2: SGHAT, FQNNGV.

The chain is built from TRBV5-1 and TRBJ2-5; 13 positions agree with TRBD2. Germline loops: CDR1 SGHRS, CDR2 YFSETQ. The CDR3 is 16 amino acids. V lost 0 bases to trimming and J lost 5 bases; unmatched junction nucleotides: 4. CDR3 loop: CASSLGTSGRGETQYF. For the CDR3, the DNA is TGCGCCAGCAGCTTGGGGACTAGCGGGAGAGGGGAGACCCAGTACTTC.

This chain connects TRBV5-1 to TRBJ2-6; D may be TRBD2 (5 bases). This CDR3 has 16 residues. CDR1 is SGHRS, CDR2 YFSETQ, per germline. V dropped 7 bases and J dropped 0 bases, with 14 bases sitting between them. The CDR3 sequence: CASAPGGGSGANVLTF. CDR3 nucleotide sequence: TGCGCCAGCGCCCCTGGAGGAGGCTCTGGGGCCAACGTCCTGACTTTC.

V gene TRBV7-2 combines with J gene TRBJ1-2; D gene ambiguous. Germline CDR1 and CDR2: SGHTA and FQGNSA. This CDR3 is built from 13 residues. Trimming pared 6 bases from V and 8 bases from J, leaving 16 bases between. CDR3 sequence reads: CASSSTGAGGYTF. DNA of the CDR3: TGTGCCAGCAGTTCCACGGGCGCCGGGGGCTACACCTTC.

This clonotype was detected once. The gene calls are TRBV5-1 and TRBJ1-1, with 11 bases fitting TRBD1. Germline CDR1 SGHRS, CDR2 YFSETQ. CDR3 size: 15 residues. V trimming: 0 bases; J trimming: 11 bases; junction bases outside the gene matches: 9. The CDR3 DNA sequence: TGCGCCAGCAGCTTGGGGGGACAGGGGGTTAGGTTGGCTTTCTTT. Its protein product is CASSLGGQGVRLAFF. Full variable domain (missing parts from reference TRBV5-1 and TRBJ1-1): KAGVTQTPRYLIKTRGQQVTLSCSPISGHRSVSWYQQTPGQGLQFLFEYFSETQRNKGNFPGRFSGRQFSNSRSEMNVSTLELGDSALYLCASSLGGQGVRLAFFGQGTRLTVV.

The chain links TRBV20-1 to TRBJ2-3; D unresolved. CDR1 and CDR2 (germline): DFQATT, SNEGSKA (reference sequence). The CDR3 has 12 amino acids. Trimming cost V 2 bases and J 6 bases, with 9 bases left between them. The CDR3 DNA reads as TGCAGTGCTAGATCCATTAAGGATACGCAGTATTTT. Translation gives CSARSIKDTQYF.

The J gene is TRBJ1-4, the V gene TRBV20-1, with TRBD1 matching 9 bases. The V and J ends lost 6 bases and 0 bases, in that order; junction bases with no gene match: 11. The germline V gene encodes CDR1 DFQATT and CDR2 SNEGSKA (reference sequence). This CDR3 is 17 amino acids long. CDR3 amino acids: CSAPTGQGSATNEKLFF. DNA of the CDR3: TGCAGTGCCCCAACCGGACAGGGGAGTGCAACTAATGAAAAACTGTTTTTT.

The rearrangement links TRBV7-2 to TRBJ2-7; 7 bases line up with TRBD2. This CDR3 comprises 14 residues. Germline trimming cut 8 bases from V and 1 base from J; bases unmatched to any gene: 8. Germline CDR1 and CDR2: SGHTA and FQGNSA. The CDR3 spells CASEPGLSSYEQYF. Here the CDR3 DNA reads TGTGCCAGCGAGCCGGGACTATCTTCCTACGAGCAGTACTTC.

The sample holds a few counts of this clonotype. This chain connects TRBV10-3 to TRBJ2-3, with a tentative D call TRBD1 (5 bases). Deletions cut 6 bases from V and 6 bases from J, with 19 bases between. Germline-derived CDR1 and CDR2 are ENHRY and SYGVKD. This CDR3 is built from 15 residues. CDR3 nucleotide sequence: TGTGCCATCAGAACCGACAGTAGTCGGTCGGATACGCAGTATTTT. Translated: CAIRTDSSRSDTQYF.

V and J are TRBV24-1 and TRBJ2-3; the match to TRBD1 covers 9 bases. Germline loops: CDR1 KGHDR, CDR2 SFDVKD. This CDR3 is 14 amino acids long. J lost 6 bases, V lost 4 bases, and 4 bases had no gene match. The CDR3 DNA is TGTGCCACCAGTGAGCCCGGACAGGGGGATACGCAGTATTTT. It yields the protein CATSEPGQGDTQYF.

The chain links TRBV7-2 to TRBJ2-5; the D gene is possibly TRBD2 (5 bases). The germline V gene has CDR1 SGHTA and CDR2 FQGNSA. The CDR3 loop spans 13 amino acids. Trimming took 4 bases from V and 5 from J, leaving 11 bases between them. CDR3 sequence reads: CASSSLPGETQYF. DNA for the CDR3: TGTGCCAGCAGCTCCTTACCGGGGGAGACCCAGTACTTC. Looking up the rest from reference TRBV7-2 and TRBJ2-5 gives the full variable domain: GAGVSQSPSNKVTEKGKDVELRCDPISGHTALYWYRQSLGQGLEFLIYFQGNSAPDKSGLPSDRFSAERTGGSVSTLTIQRTQQEDSAVYLCASSSLPGETQYFGPGTRLLVL.

The chain is built from TRBV29-1 and TRBJ2-7; D is uncertain. Between the trimmed V and J ends, which lost 4 bases and 1 base, there was a span of 11 bases. Per germline, CDR1 SQVTM and CDR2 ANQGSEA. This CDR3 has 13 residues. The CDR3 DNA reads TGCAGCGTTGCGTCGGGCTCATCCTACGAGCAGTACTTC. Its protein product is CSVASGSSYEQYF.

The rearrangement uses TRBV7-3 and TRBJ1-3; D unclear. The germline V and J ends were trimmed by 5 bases and 0 bases, with 5 bases remaining between them. The germline V gene has CDR1 SGHTA and CDR2 FQGTGA. The CDR3 covers 13 residues. As DNA, the CDR3 is TGTGCCAGCAGCAGCGACTCTGGAAACACCATATATTTT. It yields the protein CASSSDSGNTIYF.